This TCR beta chain was obtained from a study of CD8 T cells in ankylosing spondylitis. Study-wide results and caveats: Significant enrichment of disease-linked clones was reported in matched ankylosing spondylitis synovial fluid.

This clonotype was seen a handful of times. As yet, its antigen is unknown. The J segment lost 5 bases and the V segment lost 2 bases, leaving 6 bases of the junction unmatched. The CDR3 contains 16 residues. Germline V gene data show CDR1 as SGHTA and CDR2 as FQGNSA. Each CDR3 protein is one row after TCRdb ran MiXCR on the 5' RACE reads. The table lists about 300,000 distinct CDR3 sequences, around a tenth of them singletons, with roughly 9% in the top ten. Sequenced sample: blood, either unsorted or a sorted T cell fraction (not recorded which). This clonotype originated in a female donor with ankylosing spondylitis or in good health (not recorded which). The V gene is TRBV7-2, the J gene TRBJ2-3; 11 positions agree with TRBD2. CDR3: CASSLRSGRAGDTQYF. CDR3 bases: TGTGCCAGCAGCTTACGTAGCGGGAGGGCCGGAGATACGCAGTATTTT.